This T cell receptor (beta chain) was retrieved from a study of early T cells in non-severe SARS-CoV-2 infection. Only a few counts were recorded for this clonotype. V was trimmed by 2 bases and J by 6 bases, leaving 11 bases between them. Germline assignment: CDR1 GTSNPN and CDR2 SVGIG (reference sequence). The CDR3 covers 13 residues. Individual cDNA molecules carried attached unique molecular identifiers. MiXCR was run by TCRdb on the 5' RACE reads, yielding one entry per CDR3 protein. The table records 75,000 to 100,000 distinct CDR3 sequences, around 14% of them present only once. Material: whole blood. The chain links TRBV30 to TRBJ1-3; the D gene is possibly TRBD1 (5 bases). The TCR comes from an adult who was a healthcare worker with PCR-confirmed SARS-CoV-2 infection or an uninfected control (not recorded which). Here the CDR3 reads CAWSTTVENTIYF. In DNA form, the CDR3 reads TGTGCCTGGAGTACGACAGTCGAAAACACCATATATTTT. Supplemented by reference TRBV30 and TRBJ1-3, the full variable domain reads SQTIHQWPATLVQPVGSPLSLECTVEGTSNPNLYWYRQAAGRGLQLLFYSVGIGQISSEVPQNLSASRPQDRQFILSSKKLLLSDSGFYLCAWSTTVENTIYFGEGSWLTVV.